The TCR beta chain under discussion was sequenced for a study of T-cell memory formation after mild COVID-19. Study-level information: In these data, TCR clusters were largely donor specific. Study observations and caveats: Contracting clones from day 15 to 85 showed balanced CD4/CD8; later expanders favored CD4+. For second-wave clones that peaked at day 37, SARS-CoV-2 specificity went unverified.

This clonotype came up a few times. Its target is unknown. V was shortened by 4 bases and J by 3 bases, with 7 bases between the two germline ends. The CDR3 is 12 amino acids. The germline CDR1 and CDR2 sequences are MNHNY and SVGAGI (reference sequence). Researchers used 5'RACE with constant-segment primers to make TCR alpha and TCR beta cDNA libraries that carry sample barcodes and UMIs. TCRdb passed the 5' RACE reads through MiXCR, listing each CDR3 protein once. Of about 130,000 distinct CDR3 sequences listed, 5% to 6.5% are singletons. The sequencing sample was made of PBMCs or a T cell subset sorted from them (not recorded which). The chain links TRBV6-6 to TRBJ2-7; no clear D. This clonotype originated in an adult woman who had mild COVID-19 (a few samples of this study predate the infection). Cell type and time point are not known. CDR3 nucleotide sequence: TGTGCCAGCAGTTGGGCCAGCTACGAGCAGTACTTC. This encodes CASSWASYEQYF.